This T cell receptor beta chain was found in a study of PD-L1 blockade in urothelial cancer. Time point of the sample: pretreatment peripheral blood. Clones were sequenced by immunoSEQ multiplex PCR, and TCRdb holds only the in-frame ones, with some missing. Among about 88,000 clones, 70% to 90% were seen once, and the ten largest hold 0.97%. Per germline, CDR1 MDHEN and CDR2 SYDVKM. The CDR3 has 13 amino acids. Trimming stripped 1 base from V and 3 bases from J, with 7 bases between. The sample was PBMCs, taken around atezolizumab (anti-PD-L1) treatment. The TCR was taken from a woman older than 75 with urothelial cancer. V usage is TRBV28 and J usage is TRBJ2-7; D unresolved. The CDR3: CASSLSQHYEQYF. CDR3 nucleotides: TGTGCCAGCAGTTTATCACAGCACTACGAGCAGTACTTC.